This T cell receptor beta chain was found in a study of T cell responses to AZD1222 COVID-19 vaccine. Study summary: Pooled samples include second doses given at about 4 or 12 weeks. General study results and limits: The study identified only 6 or 7 AZD1222 recipients as seropositive at baseline. Along spike, vaccine-associated CD4 TCRs were found throughout, with dominance at 160-218 and 743-854.

Comment on this clone: The target antigen is unknown.

The V gene's germline CDR1 is LNHDA and CDR2 SQIVND (reference sequence). This CDR3 has 14 residues. V lost 6 bases to trimming and J lost 5 bases, with 16 bases between them. Measured with immunoSEQ multiplex PCR; TCRdb has only the in-frame clones, and not every one. The sample has approximately 150,000 clones, just under 95% seen once. The chain links TRBV19 to TRBJ1-2; D is unresolved. The specimen was peripheral blood, collected on day 0 of AZD1222 vaccination. This clonotype was obtained from an adult in good health. The DNA for the CDR3 is TGTGCCAGTAGGAAGACGTCGGGTGATTATGGCTACACCTTC. Translating gives CASRKTSGDYGYTF.